A single sample gave rise to the 7 T cell receptor beta chains below, sequenced in a study of blood T cell repertoires in COVID-19. The protocol was immunoSEQ multiplex PCR, while the TCRdb copy is restricted to in-frame clones and leaves out a portion. The sample contains about 200,000 clones, over 70% of which appear only once. Material for sequencing was peripheral blood. These receptor sequences come from a man aged 40-49 years with acute or convalescent COVID-19.

The rearrangement joins TRBV28 to TRBJ1-1; D ambiguous. V lost 1 base and J 11 bases, leaving 14 bases between the germline ends. The CDR3 is 13 amino acids. CDR1 and CDR2 from the germline V gene are MDHEN and SYDVKM. CDR3 protein: CASSLLRTGSAFF. In DNA form, the CDR3 reads TGTGCCAGCAGTTTATTACGAACGGGAAGTGCTTTCTTT.

This chain links TRBV6-6 with TRBJ1-1, with D hard to call. Germline V CDR1 and CDR2: MNHNY, SVGAGI (reference sequence). V was cut by 3 bases and J by 1 base, with 9 bases left in between. The CDR3 runs 14 residues. This chain's CDR3 is CASSYGPGNTEAFF. CDR3 DNA: TGTGCCAGCAGTTATGGTCCCGGGAACACTGAAGCTTTCTTT.

The chain uses TRBV2 and TRBJ1-2, with TRBD1 matching 7 bases. CDR3 length: 15 amino acids. The V gene end was trimmed by 6 bases and the J gene end by 6 bases; junction bases not matched to a gene: 13. Germline lookup yields CDR1 SNHLY and CDR2 FYNNEI. CDR3: CASRMEGGADNGYTF. The CDR3 DNA reads TGTGCCAGCAGGATGGAAGGGGGCGCGGACAATGGCTACACCTTC.

V usage is TRBV5-1 and J usage is TRBJ2-7; tentatively, D is TRBD2 (6 bases). There are 13 residues in the CDR3. Germline CDR1 reads SGHRS; CDR2 reads YFSETQ. Trimming shortened V by 10 bases and J by 6 bases, and 20 bases separated the two germline ends. CDR3 residues: CASAEAGTLEQYF. CDR3 DNA: TGCGCCTCAGCAGAGGCAGGGACTCTCGAGCAGTACTTC.

This clone was seen just once. This rearrangement joins TRBV7-2 to TRBJ1-6; tentatively, D is TRBD1 (5 bases). Germline V gives CDR1 SGHTA, CDR2 FQGNSA. The CDR3 loop spans 16 amino acids. Trimming left V 1 base short and J 7 bases short, with 14 bases between. The CDR3 DNA sequence: TGTGCCAGCAGCTTAGAATCTGGGGCCAAGAATTCACCCCTCCACTTT. This translates into CASSLESGAKNSPLHF.

The chain uses TRBV7-3 and TRBJ2-3, with 14 bases identical to TRBD2. The V and J ends lost 5 bases and 6 bases, in that order; junction bases with no gene match: 7. The CDR3 is made up of 16 amino acids. Germline V gene sequence: CDR1 SGHTA, CDR2 FQGTGA. CDR3 loop: CASSRGLAGDGDTQYF. DNA of the CDR3: TGTGCCAGCAGCCGGGGACTAGCGGGAGATGGTGATACGCAGTATTTT.

This chain connects TRBV5-1 to TRBJ1-1; no firm D call. The germline V and J ends were trimmed by 0 bases and 1 base, with 7 bases remaining between them. The CDR3 covers 14 residues. Germline assignment: CDR1 SGHRS and CDR2 YFSETQ. The chain's CDR3 is CASSLGLSNTEAFF. CDR3 DNA sequence: TGCGCCAGCAGCTTGGGGCTGTCGAACACTGAAGCTTTCTTT.